Below, one T cell receptor beta chain is given with its context. There are 13 residues in the CDR3. Germline CDR1 and CDR2: LNHDA and SQIVND (reference sequence). After removal of 8 bases from V and 5 bases from J, the junction contained 6 bases not matched to a gene. This record comes from a study of shared clonotypes between healthy human individuals. The method was immunoSEQ multiplex PCR; TCRdb's version includes in-frame clones alone and lacks a portion of them. The table records some 200,000 clones, 90% to 95% of them present only once. The chain employs TRBV19 and TRBJ1-2, with 9 bases matching TRBD1. The source of this sequence is a woman aged 25 to 39 in good health. The sequenced material came from naive CD4+ T cells sorted from blood. Indicated subset: CD45RA+ positively selected. The CDR3 here is CASSETGGYGYTF. The CDR3 DNA is TGTGCCAGTTCCGAGACAGGGGGGTATGGCTACACCTTC.